The next 31 T cell receptor beta chains were all read from a single sample in a study of blood T cell repertoires in COVID-19. Here immunoSEQ multiplex PCR was the method, and the copy in TCRdb shows in-frame clones only, minus some. The repertoire consists of about 200,000 clones, with roughly 80% occurring once and the leading ten covering around 5.1%. The sequenced sample was peripheral blood. The receptors originated from a human donor in a cohort sampled during active COVID-19.

The J gene is TRBJ2-1, the V gene TRBV27; D unresolved. V lost 3 bases and J 0 bases, leaving 15 bases between the germline ends. From germline, CDR1 is MNHEY and CDR2 SMNVEV (reference sequence). This CDR3 is 17 amino acids long. CDR3 residues: CASSLRLGSSSYNEQFF. The CDR3 nucleotides read TGTGCCAGCAGTTTGCGATTGGGCTCGAGCTCCTACAATGAGCAGTTCTTC.

The CDR3 sequence is CASSPREGGNQPQHF. DNA for the CDR3: TGTGCCAGCAGTCCCAGGGAGGGGGGCAATCAGCCCCAGCATTTT. The chain joins TRBV28 to TRBJ1-5; the D gene is possibly TRBD1 (6 bases). Trimming stripped 5 bases from V and 2 bases from J, with 13 bases between. Looked up from germline, CDR1 is MDHEN and CDR2 is SYDVKM. This CDR3 has 15 amino acids.

The rearrangement joins TRBV27 to TRBJ2-7; 10 bases match TRBD1. The CDR3 is 14 residues long. V was pared by 3 bases and J by 6 bases, with 5 bases of the junction left unmatched. From germline, CDR1 is MNHEY and CDR2 SMNVEV (reference sequence). CDR3 nucleotide sequence: TGTGCCAGCAGTTTGGACAGGGGGATGGGCGAGCAGTACTTC. It codes for CASSLDRGMGEQYF.

The CDR3, as DNA: TGTGCCAGCAGCCTCCGCCCCGGACAGGGCGGAGGCTACACCTTC. Translation gives CASSLRPGQGGGYTF. The chain uses TRBV9 and TRBJ1-2; 8 nucleotides agree with TRBD1. J lost 8 bases, V lost 4 bases, and 13 bases had no gene match. CDR3 length equals 15 residues. CDR1 SGDLS and CDR2 YYNGEE come from the germline V gene.

This chain uses TRBV11-2 with TRBJ2-1; D call uncertain. CDR1 is SGHAT, CDR2 FQNNGV, per germline. The germline V and J ends were trimmed by 5 bases and 3 bases, with 14 bases remaining between them. The CDR3 covers 15 residues. The CDR3 coding sequence is TGTGCCAGCAGCACCTCCCCCGCCTACTACAATGAGCAGTTCTTC. Encoded protein: CASSTSPAYYNEQFF.

This clone was recorded a few times. This chain uses TRBV9 with TRBJ2-4, with 9 nucleotides matching TRBD1. CDR3 length: 14 residues. V lost 0 bases to trimming and J lost 8 bases; unmatched junction nucleotides: 3. The germline CDR1 and CDR2 sequences are SGDLS and YYNGEE. CDR3 bases: TGTGCCAGCAGCGTAGGGGACAGGGTGGACATTCAGTACTTC. Translating gives CASSVGDRVDIQYF. Looking up the rest from reference TRBV9 and TRBJ2-4 gives the full variable domain: DSGVTQTPKHLITATGQRVTLRCSPRSGDLSVYWYQQSLDQGLQFLIQYYNGEERAKGNILERFSAQQFPDLHSELNLSSLELGDSALYFCASSVGDRVDIQYFGAGTRLSVL.

The rearrangement joins TRBV12-2 to TRBJ2-6; the D call in the table, TRBD1, was not verified against the DNA. TRBV12-2 is an annotated pseudogene. The CDR3 covers 21 residues. For the CDR3, the DNA is TGTGCAAGTCGCTTAGCAATTCTCCAGTCGACAGGGTTCCCTGGGGCCAACGTCCTGACTTTC. Protein sequence: CASRLAILQSTGFPGANVLTF.

This chain's CDR3 is CASSNSGRASFLSGANVLTF. The CDR3 region has the DNA TGTGCCAGTAGTAATAGCGGGAGGGCCTCATTCTTATCTGGGGCCAACGTCCTGACTTTC. The rearrangement uses TRBV19 and TRBJ2-6, with TRBD2 matching 11 bases. CDR1 and CDR2 (germline): LNHDA, SQIVND (reference sequence). The CDR3 spans 20 residues. The ends lost 4 bases at V and 1 base at J; junction bases unmatched: 12. Based on the CDR3 plus reference TRBV19 and TRBJ2-6, the full variable domain is DGGITQSPKYLFRKEGQNVTLSCEQNLNHDAMYWYRQDPGQGLRLIYYSQIVNDFQKGDIAEGYSVSREKKESFPLTVTSAQKNPTAFYLCASSNSGRASFLSGANVLTFGAGSRLTVL.

V and J are TRBV15 and TRBJ2-6, with D perhaps matching TRBD1 (5 bases). Germline V lookup: CDR1 LNHNV, CDR2 YYDKDF (reference sequence). CDR3 length equals 14 residues. V was trimmed by 3 bases and J by 2 bases, leaving 5 bases between them. This CDR3 reads CATSSRAGANVLTF. The CDR3 bases are TGTGCCACCAGCAGCAGGGCTGGGGCCAACGTCCTGACTTTC. Complete variable domain (other parts from reference TRBV15 and TRBJ2-6): DAMVIQNPRYQVTQFGKPVTLSCSQTLNHNVMYWYQQKSSQAPKLLFHYYDKDFNNEADTPDNFQSRRPNTSFCFLDIRSPGLGDTAMYLCATSSRAGANVLTFGAGSRLTVL.

The V call is TRBV5-4, the J call TRBJ2-7, with D tentatively TRBD1 (6 bases). This CDR3 is 13 amino acids long. Germline V gene lookup returns CDR1 SGHNT and CDR2 YYREEE (reference sequence). Deletions cut 4 bases from V and 2 bases from J, with 10 bases between. The CDR3 here is CASSVRGPYEQYF. In nucleotides, the CDR3 is TGTGCCAGCAGCGTCAGGGGACCCTACGAGCAGTACTTC.

The chain has TRBV5-6 and TRBJ1-5, with TRBD1 as a possible D gene (5 bases). The CDR3 totals 15 residues. Trimming removed 0 bases at V and 4 bases at J, with 11 bases between. Germline-derived CDR1 and CDR2 are SGHDT and YYEEEE. The CDR3 DNA sequence: TGTGCCAGCAGCTTGGTGGGGCGGGAGAATCAGCCCCAGCATTTT. Translated: CASSLVGRENQPQHF.

The chain joins TRBV6-6 to TRBJ1-2, with TRBD1 matching 8 bases. CDR1 and CDR2 from the germline V gene are MNHNY and SVGAGI (reference sequence). Trimming at V came to 7 bases and at J to 2 bases, leaving 9 bases not matched to a gene. The CDR3 is 15 amino acids. The CDR3 spells CASTPQGAGNYGYTF. The CDR3 nucleotides read TGTGCCAGCACTCCCCAGGGGGCAGGGAACTATGGCTACACCTTC.

This clone appeared a few times. The rearrangement joins TRBV10-3 to TRBJ1-1; 10 nucleotides line up with TRBD1. CDR3 length: 15 amino acids. From germline, CDR1 is ENHRY and CDR2 SYGVKD. The ends lost 4 bases at V and 4 bases at J; junction bases unmatched: 6. The CDR3 DNA sequence: TGTGCCATCAGTGCGACAGGGGGCGTTTTCACTGAAGCTTTCTTT. Its translation is CAISATGGVFTEAFF.

The chain combines TRBV4-2 with TRBJ2-7; D might be TRBD1 (6 bases). Germline V gene data show CDR1 as LGHNA and CDR2 as YNFKEQ. This CDR3 comprises 14 residues. Between the trimmed V and J ends, which lost 1 base and 3 bases, there was a span of 10 bases. The CDR3 is CASSQAGTIYEQYF. Written as DNA, the CDR3 is TGTGCCAGCAGCCAAGCCGGGACAATCTACGAGCAGTACTTC.

The V gene is TRBV15, the J gene TRBJ1-3; perhaps TRBD1 as D (6 bases). This CDR3 is 16 amino acids long. Between the trimmed V and J ends, which lost 2 bases and 4 bases, there was a span of 15 bases. Per the germline V gene, CDR1 is LNHNV and CDR2 is YYDKDF (reference sequence). CDR3 sequence (DNA): TGTGCCACCAGCAGACTACACAGGGCCTCCGGAAACACCATATATTTT. The encoded protein is CATSRLHRASGNTIYF.

The chain carries TRBV25-1 and TRBJ2-3; tentatively, D is TRBD2 (6 bases). V shed 10 bases and J shed 4 bases, with 12 bases lying between them. The germline V gene has CDR1 MGHDK and CDR2 SYGVNS. The CDR3 loop spans 12 amino acids. The CDR3 sequence: CAIGSLADTQYF. CDR3 DNA sequence: TGTGCCATCGGGAGTTTGGCAGATACGCAGTATTTT.

DNA of the CDR3: TGTGCCAGCAGCCAAGATCCGGAGGGGGCTCAGCCCCAGCATTTT. This encodes CASSQDPEGAQPQHF. The chain uses TRBV4-2 and TRBJ1-5; TRBD1 matches 7 bases. V gave up 0 bases and J gave up 6 bases; unmatched junction bases: 5. The CDR3 covers 15 residues. Germline V CDR1 and CDR2: LGHNA, YNFKEQ.

This chain uses TRBV7-9 with TRBJ2-4; weak D call: TRBD2 (6 bases). The CDR3 loop spans 16 amino acids. V was cut by 5 bases and J by 0 bases, with 14 bases left in between. Germline values: CDR1 SEHNR, CDR2 FQNEAQ (reference sequence). CDR3 residues: CASSEPGLRAKNIQYF. In DNA, the CDR3 is TGTGCCAGCAGCGAACCGGGACTCCGAGCCAAAAACATTCAGTACTTC. The variable domain in full, with the rest retrieved from reference TRBV7-9 and TRBJ2-4, is DTGVSQNPRHKITKRGQNVTFRCDPISEHNRLYWYRQTLGQGPEFLTYFQNEAQLEKSRLLSDRFSAERPKGSFSTLEIQRTEQGDSAMYLCASSEPGLRAKNIQYFGAGTRLSVL.

The chain recombines TRBV15 with TRBJ2-1, with 9 bases aligning to TRBD2. Germline V gene data show CDR1 as LNHNV and CDR2 as YYDKDF (reference sequence). V shed 0 bases, J shed 5 bases, and the junction held 5 bases outside the gene matches. The CDR3 is 16 residues long. The CDR3 bases are TGTGCCACCAGCAGAGATATTAGCGGGAGCCACAATGAGCAGTTCTTC. This translates into CATSRDISGSHNEQFF.

The chain uses TRBV19 and TRBJ1-4; maybe TRBD1 (6 bases). Germline V gene sequence: CDR1 LNHDA, CDR2 SQIVND (reference sequence). V lost 5 bases, J lost 4 bases, and 14 bases lay in between. This CDR3 is built from 15 residues. The CDR3 protein is CASSDRGSYNEKLFF. The CDR3 DNA reads as TGTGCCAGTAGTGATAGGGGGAGCTATAATGAAAAACTGTTTTTT.

The gene calls are TRBV20-1 and TRBJ2-5, with 10 bases that match TRBD2. CDR1 is DFQATT and CDR2 is SNEGSKA in the germline V gene (reference sequence). The V segment lost 5 bases and the J segment 7 bases; nucleotides outside the gene matches: 1. The CDR3 spans 11 residues. CDR3 loop: CSARTSGTQYF. The DNA of the CDR3 is TGCAGTGCTCGGACTAGCGGGACCCAGTACTTC.

This chain connects TRBV11-2 to TRBJ2-5, with a possible D match to TRBD1 (6 bases). Trimming stripped 0 bases from V and 2 bases from J, with 10 bases between. The CDR3 runs to 15 residues. Germline loops: CDR1 SGHAT, CDR2 FQNNGV. The CDR3 DNA sequence: TGTGCCAGCAGCTTAGAGTACGGACAGCAAGAGACCCAGTACTTC. Its translation: CASSLEYGQQETQYF.

The rearrangement uses TRBV19 and TRBJ2-7; TRBD2 matches at 9 bases. Looked up from germline, CDR1 is LNHDA and CDR2 is SQIVND (reference sequence). CDR3 size: 15 residues. V lost 3 bases to trimming and J lost 1 base; unmatched junction nucleotides: 4. CDR3 loop: CASSMVTSGSYEQYF. The CDR3, as DNA: TGTGCCAGTAGTATGGTGACTAGCGGTTCCTACGAGCAGTACTTC.

This chain connects TRBV18 to TRBJ1-1; perhaps TRBD1 as D (5 bases). Between the trimmed V and J ends, which lost 2 bases and 8 bases, there was a span of 12 bases. Germline V gene sequence: CDR1 KGHSH, CDR2 LQKENI. This CDR3 is built from 13 residues. The CDR3 DNA reads TGTGCCAGCTCACCAAAAGGGCAGGGAGAAGCTTTCTTT. Residues: CASSPKGQGEAFF.

The chain carries TRBV18 and TRBJ1-2; 9 nucleotides match TRBD1. The CDR3 sequence is 14 residues long. The V and J ends lost 6 bases and 4 bases, in that order; junction bases with no gene match: 6. Germline values: CDR1 KGHSH, CDR2 LQKENI. The CDR3 nucleotides are TGTGCCAGCTCGGTACAGGGGGCGGGCTATGGCTACACCTTC. It translates to CASSVQGAGYGYTF.

This clone has just one count. This sequence joins TRBV6-2 or TRBV6-3 and TRBJ1-1, with TRBD1 as a possible D gene (5 bases). The CDR3 spans 13 residues. Germline V gives CDR1 MNHEY, CDR2 SVGEGT. Trimming shortened V by 4 bases and J by 2 bases, and 8 bases separated the two germline ends. The CDR3 sequence is CASSSDSNTEAFF. The CDR3 region has the DNA TGTGCCAGCAGTTCCGACAGTAACACTGAAGCTTTCTTT.

This clone turned up a few times. V gene TRBV5-4 combines with J gene TRBJ2-3; possibly TRBD1 for D (6 bases). The germline V gene encodes CDR1 SGHNT and CDR2 YYREEE (reference sequence). V was shortened by 3 bases and J by 2 bases, with 10 bases between the two germline ends. CDR3 length: 14 residues. CDR3 coding DNA: TGTGCCAGCAGCTCACAGGGAGTCACAGATACGCAGTATTTT. This gives the protein CASSSQGVTDTQYF.

The V gene is TRBV9, the J gene TRBJ1-5; D is uncertain. The germline V and J ends were trimmed by 4 bases and 1 base, with 12 bases remaining between them. The CDR3 is made up of 15 amino acids. Germline V gene lookup returns CDR1 SGDLS and CDR2 YYNGEE. The CDR3, as DNA: TGTGCCAGCAGCCCCGGGGTACTCAGCAATCAGCCCCAGCATTTT. Translated: CASSPGVLSNQPQHF.

In nucleotides, the CDR3 is TGCAGCGTTGAAGTTATCGCTAGCGGGTCGCCTAGCACAGATACGCAGTATTTT. Its translation: CSVEVIASGSPSTDTQYF. This chain connects TRBV29-1 to TRBJ2-3; TRBD2 matches at 8 bases. CDR1 SQVTM and CDR2 ANQGSEA come from the germline V gene. J gave up 0 bases and V 1 base, and 12 bases lay outside the gene matches. CDR3 length equals 18 residues.

This chain uses TRBV15 with TRBJ1-1; 10 nucleotides match TRBD1. The germline V gene has CDR1 LNHNV and CDR2 YYDKDF (reference sequence). The CDR3 has 15 residues. Trimming at V came to 0 bases and at J to 9 bases, leaving 7 bases not matched to a gene. CDR3 nucleotide sequence: TGTGCCACCAGCAGAGATGACAGGGGGCTGGTTAAAGCTTTCTTT. Protein: CATSRDDRGLVKAFF.

The chain is built from TRBV7-9 and TRBJ2-7, with D possibly TRBD1 on 5 matching bases. The V end was cut by 9 bases, the J end by 3 bases, with 18 bases between. Germline CDR1 is SEHNR and CDR2 is FQNEAQ (reference sequence). The CDR3 is 14 amino acids. Written as DNA, the CDR3 is TGTGCCAGTCAATTACTCCAGGGCGACTACGAGCAGTACTTC. This gives the protein CASQLLQGDYEQYF. The full variable domain, its missing parts supplied by reference TRBV7-9 and TRBJ2-7, is DTGVSQNPRHKITKRGQNVTFRCDPISEHNRLYWYRQTLGQGPEFLTYFQNEAQLEKSRLLSDRFSAERPKGSFSTLEIQRTEQGDSAMYLCASQLLQGDYEQYFGPGTRLTVT.